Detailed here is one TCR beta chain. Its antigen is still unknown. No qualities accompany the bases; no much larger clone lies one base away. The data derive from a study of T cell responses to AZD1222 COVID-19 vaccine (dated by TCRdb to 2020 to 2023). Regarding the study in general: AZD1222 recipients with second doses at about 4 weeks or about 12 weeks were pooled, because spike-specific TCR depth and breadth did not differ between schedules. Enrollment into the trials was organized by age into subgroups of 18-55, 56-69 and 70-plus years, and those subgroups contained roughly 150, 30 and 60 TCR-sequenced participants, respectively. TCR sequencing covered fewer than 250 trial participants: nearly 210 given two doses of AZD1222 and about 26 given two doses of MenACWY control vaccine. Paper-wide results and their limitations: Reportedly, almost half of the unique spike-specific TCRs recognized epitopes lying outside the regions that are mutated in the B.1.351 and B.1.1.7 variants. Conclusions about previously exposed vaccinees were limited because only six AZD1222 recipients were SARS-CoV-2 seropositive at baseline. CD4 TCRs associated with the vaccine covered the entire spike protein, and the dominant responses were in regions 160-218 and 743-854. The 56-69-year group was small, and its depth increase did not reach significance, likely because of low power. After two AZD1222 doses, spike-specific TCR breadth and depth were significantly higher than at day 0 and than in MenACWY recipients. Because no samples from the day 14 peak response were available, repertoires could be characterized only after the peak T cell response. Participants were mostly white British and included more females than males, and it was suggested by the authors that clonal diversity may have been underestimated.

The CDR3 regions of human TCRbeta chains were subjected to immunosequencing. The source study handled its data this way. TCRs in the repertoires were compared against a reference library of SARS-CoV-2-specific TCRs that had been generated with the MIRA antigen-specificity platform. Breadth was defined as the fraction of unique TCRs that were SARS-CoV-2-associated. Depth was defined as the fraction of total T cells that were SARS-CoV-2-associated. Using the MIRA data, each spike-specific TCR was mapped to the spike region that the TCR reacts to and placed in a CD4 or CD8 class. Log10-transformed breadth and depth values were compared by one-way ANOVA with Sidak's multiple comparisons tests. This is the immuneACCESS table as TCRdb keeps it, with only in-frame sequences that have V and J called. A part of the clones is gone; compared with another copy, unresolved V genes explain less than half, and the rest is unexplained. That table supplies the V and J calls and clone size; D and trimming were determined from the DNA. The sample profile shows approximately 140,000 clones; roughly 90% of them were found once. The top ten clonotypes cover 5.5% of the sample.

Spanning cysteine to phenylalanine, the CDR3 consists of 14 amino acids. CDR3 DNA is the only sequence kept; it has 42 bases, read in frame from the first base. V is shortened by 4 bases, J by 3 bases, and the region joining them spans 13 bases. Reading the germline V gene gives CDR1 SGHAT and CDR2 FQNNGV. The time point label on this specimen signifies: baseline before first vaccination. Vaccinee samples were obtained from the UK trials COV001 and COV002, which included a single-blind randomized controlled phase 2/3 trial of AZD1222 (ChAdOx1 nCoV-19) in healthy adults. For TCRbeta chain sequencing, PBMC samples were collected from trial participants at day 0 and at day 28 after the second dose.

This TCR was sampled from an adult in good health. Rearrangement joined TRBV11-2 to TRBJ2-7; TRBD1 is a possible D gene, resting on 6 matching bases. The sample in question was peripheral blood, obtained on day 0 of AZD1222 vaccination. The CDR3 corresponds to CASSSTGLNYEQYF. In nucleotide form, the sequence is TGTGCCAGCAGCTCGACAGGATTAAACTACGAGCAGTACTTC.